This T cell receptor (beta chain) was sequenced in a study of response to subunit inactivated influenza vaccine. Concerning this clonotype itself: Its antigen is currently unknown.

CDR1 is MNHNS, CDR2 SASEGT, per germline. Trimming removed 6 bases at V and 2 bases at J, with 13 bases between. This CDR3 region has 14 residues. MiXCR, applied by TCRdb to the RT-PCR reads, yields one record per CDR3 protein. Counted here are almost 600,000 distinct CDR3 sequences, around 15% occurring once; the ten biggest clones make up 11%. Study conclusions and caveats: Authors suggested few new T cells are recruited by each seasonal influenza vaccination.

This TCR was recovered from a man aged 45 to 65 who received an inactivated influenza vaccine. This chain links TRBV6-1 with TRBJ1-1; a weak D match, TRBD1 (5 bases). The sequences come from PBMCs from blood, collected approximately 13 days after vaccination. Here the CDR3 reads CASRKMGGNTEAFF. CDR3 bases: TGTGCCAGCAGGAAAATGGGGGGAAACACTGAAGCTTTCTTT.